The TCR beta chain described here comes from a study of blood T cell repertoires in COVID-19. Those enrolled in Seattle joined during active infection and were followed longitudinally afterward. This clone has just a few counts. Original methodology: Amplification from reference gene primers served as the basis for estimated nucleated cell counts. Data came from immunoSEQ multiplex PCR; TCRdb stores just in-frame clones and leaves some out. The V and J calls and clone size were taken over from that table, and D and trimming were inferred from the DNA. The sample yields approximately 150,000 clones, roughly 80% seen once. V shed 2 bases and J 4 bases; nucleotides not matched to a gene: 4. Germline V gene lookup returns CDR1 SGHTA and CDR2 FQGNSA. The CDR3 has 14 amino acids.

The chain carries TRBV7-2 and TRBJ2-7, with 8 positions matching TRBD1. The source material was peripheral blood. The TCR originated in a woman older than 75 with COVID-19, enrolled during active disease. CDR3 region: CASSLNRQGYEQYF. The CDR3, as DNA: TGTGCCAGCAGCTTAAACCGACAGGGGTACGAGCAGTACTTC. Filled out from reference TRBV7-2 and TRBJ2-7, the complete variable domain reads GAGVSQSPSNKVTEKGKDVELRCDPISGHTALYWYRQSLGQGLEFLIYFQGNSAPDKSGLPSDRFSAERTGGSVSTLTIQRTQQEDSAVYLCASSLNRQGYEQYFGPGTRLTVT.